The clone carrying this T cell receptor beta chain was detected a few times. Trimming stripped 4 bases from V and 2 bases from J, with 20 bases between. The CDR3 has 17 residues. The germline V gene has CDR1 SGDLS and CDR2 YYNGEE. Time point given: newly diagnosed GD, antithyroid drugs for less than 3 months. Generation of the TCR library employed RNA extracted from PBMCs. Through Arm-PCR of CDR3 regions and iRepertoire HTBI primers, TCR beta libraries were built. TCRdb ran MiXCR on the multiplex PCR reads and lists one entry per CDR3 protein. The sample yields about 540,000 distinct CDR3 sequences, roughly 14% seen once. This sample was taken from a study of regulatory T cells in long-lasting Graves disease. This sample also belongs to another study, concerning T cells in Graves' hyperthyroidism and ophthalmopathy. From that paper: Exclusions: uncontrolled infection, other autoimmune disease, pregnancy, lactation.

Specimen: peripheral blood mononuclear cells (PBMCs), collected at new diagnosis, from a patient treated with antithyroid drugs. The TCR originated in a man aged 25 to 45 with Graves disease. The J gene is TRBJ2-3, the V gene TRBV9; the D gene is possibly TRBD1 (7 bases). This CDR3 reads CASSPGTAGINTDTQYF. CDR3 nucleotides: TGTGCCAGCAGCCCCGGGACAGCGGGCATAAACACAGATACGCAGTATTTT.